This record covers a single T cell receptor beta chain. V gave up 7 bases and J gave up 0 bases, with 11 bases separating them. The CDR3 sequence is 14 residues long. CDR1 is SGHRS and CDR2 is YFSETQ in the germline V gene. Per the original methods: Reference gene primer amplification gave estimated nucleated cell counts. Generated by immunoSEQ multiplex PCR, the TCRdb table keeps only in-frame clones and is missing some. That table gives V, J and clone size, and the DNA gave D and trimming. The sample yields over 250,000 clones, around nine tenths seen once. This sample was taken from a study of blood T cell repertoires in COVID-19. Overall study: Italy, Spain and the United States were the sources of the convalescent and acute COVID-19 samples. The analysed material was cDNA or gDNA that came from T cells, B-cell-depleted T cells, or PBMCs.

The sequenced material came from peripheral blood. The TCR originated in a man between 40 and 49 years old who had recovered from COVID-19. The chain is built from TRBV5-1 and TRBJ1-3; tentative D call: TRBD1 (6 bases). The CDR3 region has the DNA TGCGCCAGCCGACAGGCAACCTCTGGAAACACCATATATTTT. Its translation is CASRQATSGNTIYF.